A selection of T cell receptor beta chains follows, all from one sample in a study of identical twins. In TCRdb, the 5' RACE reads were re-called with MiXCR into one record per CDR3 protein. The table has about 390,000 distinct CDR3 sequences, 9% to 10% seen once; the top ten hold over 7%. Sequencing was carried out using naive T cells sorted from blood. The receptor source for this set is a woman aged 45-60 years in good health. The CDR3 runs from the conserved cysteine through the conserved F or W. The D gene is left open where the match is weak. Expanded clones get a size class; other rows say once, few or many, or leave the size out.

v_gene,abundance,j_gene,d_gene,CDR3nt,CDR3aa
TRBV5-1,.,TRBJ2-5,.,TGCGCCAGCAGCTTGGGCGGGCAGTGGGAGACCCAGTACTTC,CASSLGGQWETQYF
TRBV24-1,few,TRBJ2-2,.,TGTGCCACCGGTAAACCGGGATACACCGGGGAGCTGTTTTTT,CATGKPGYTGELFF
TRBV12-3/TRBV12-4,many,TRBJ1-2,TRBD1,TGTGCCAGCAGTCTAGACAGGGGGCCTGGCTATGGCTACACCTTC,CASSLDRGPGYGYTF
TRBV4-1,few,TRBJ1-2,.,TGCGCCAGCAGCCAAGATGCCGATTATGGCTACACCTTC,CASSQDADYGYTF
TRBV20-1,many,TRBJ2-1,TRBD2,TGCAGTGCTAGCCCCGGGACTAGCGGAGGTGAGCAGTTCTTC,CSASPGTSGGEQFF
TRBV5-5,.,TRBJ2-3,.,TGTGCCAGCAGCTTGAGGGGCGGAGCTAGCACAGATACGCAGTATTTT,CASSLRGGASTDTQYF
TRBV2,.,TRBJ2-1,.,TGTGCCAGCAGTGATCTGTGGCGGACCGACAATGAGCAGTTCTTC,CASSDLWRTDNEQFF
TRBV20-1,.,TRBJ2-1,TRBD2,TGCAGTGCTAGACTAGCGGGAGTAAGCCTAAATGAGCAGTTCTTC,CSARLAGVSLNEQFF
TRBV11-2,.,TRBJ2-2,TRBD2,TGTGCCAGCAGCTTGACGGGAGGGGTCGGGGAGCTGTTTTTT,CASSLTGGVGELFF
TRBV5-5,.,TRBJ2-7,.,TGTGCCAGCAGCGTGGGGGCAGGGAACTCCTACGAGCAGTACTTC,CASSVGAGNSYEQYF
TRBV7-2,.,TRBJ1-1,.,TGTGCCAGCAGCCGAGTCGTTGAAGCTTTCTTT,CASSRVVEAFF
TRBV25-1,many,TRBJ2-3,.,TGTGCCAGCAGTGAATCCGAGGAAAGAGATACGCAGTATTTT,CASSESEERDTQYF
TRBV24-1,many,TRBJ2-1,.,TGTGCCACCAGTGACAGGACAGAGACCTACAATGAGCAGTTCTTC,CATSDRTETYNEQFF
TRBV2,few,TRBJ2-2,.,TGTGCCAGCAGTGAAGCGCAACAGGGATCCACCGGGGAGCTGTTTTTT,CASSEAQQGSTGELFF
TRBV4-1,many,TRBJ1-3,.,TGCGCCAGCAGCCAAGAGCGGATTTCCCGGAGCTCTGGAAACACCATATATTTT,CASSQERISRSSGNTIYF
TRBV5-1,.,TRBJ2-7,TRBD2,TGCGCCAGCAGCTTGGCCTCCGCTGGAGCGGGAGGATCCTACGAGCAGTACTTC,CASSLASAGAGGSYEQYF
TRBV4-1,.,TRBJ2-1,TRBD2,TGCGCCAGCAGCCCGTCCAGCGGGAGCTACAATGAGCAGTTCTTC,CASSPSSGSYNEQFF
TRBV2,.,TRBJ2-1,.,TGTGCCAGCATTGGAGGGGCGGCTAGACGCCATGAGCAGTTCTTC,CASIGGAARRHEQFF
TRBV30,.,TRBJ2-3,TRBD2,TGTGCCTGGAGCGTAGCGGGAGAGTACAATACGCAGTATTTT,CAWSVAGEYNTQYF